A selection of T cell receptor beta chains follows, all from one sample in a study of human T cells and chemical hapten exposure. TCRdb processed the RACE reads anew with MiXCR; each CDR3 protein has one entry. The data show about 190,000 distinct CDR3 sequences, about 25% seen once. The starting material was whole blood, obtained in connection with sensitization to the hapten diphenylcyclopropenone (DPC). The receptor set was obtained from a woman between 40 and 50 years old with alopecia areata. Some clones in this sample may be carry-over from other donors' samples. The CDR3 runs from the conserved cysteine through the conserved F or W. D genes are given only for firm matches. The size field is filled for only some rows; it gives once, few, many or a size class.

DNA,CDR3,D,V,J,size
TGTGCCAGCAGCCGCAGGACCACAGATACGCAGTATTTT,CASSRRTTDTQYF,.,TRBV7-2,TRBJ2-3,many
TGCAGCGTTATGCCTCCACACTCTAGCGTCCTCTCCTACAATGAGCAGTTCTTC,CSVMPPHSSVLSYNEQFF,.,TRBV29-1,TRBJ2-1,.
TGTGCCAGCAGTATGTCCCTTAGCACAGATACGCAGTATTTT,CASSMSLSTDTQYF,.,TRBV28,TRBJ2-3,few
TGTGCCGCCCTGGAAACCTCCGGGGCCAACGTCCTGACTTTC,CAALETSGANVLTF,.,TRBV6-5,TRBJ2-6,few
TGTGCCAGCAGCCCCCTGGGGTCGAGTACACCCTACTTC,CASSPLGSSTPYF,.,TRBV7-6,TRBJ2-7,few
TGTGCCAGCAGCTTAGCACTAGCGCGAAACAATGAGCAGTTCTTC,CASSLALARNNEQFF,TRBD2,TRBV7-8,TRBJ2-1,.
TGCAGTGCTAGAGAGTTCTCAGGGAGTAACTATGGCTACACCTTC,CSAREFSGSNYGYTF,.,TRBV20-1,TRBJ1-2,.
TGTGCCAGCAGCCAAGATGGGCAGGGGACTTACGAGCAGTACTTC,CASSQDGQGTYEQYF,.,TRBV4-2,TRBJ2-7,once
TGCAGTGCTAGAGGGACAGGGTGGGGCTACACCTTC,CSARGTGWGYTF,TRBD1,TRBV20-1,TRBJ1-2,.
TGTGCCAGCAGCCCAAGGGGACTACCGCCGGAGACCCAGTACTTC,CASSPRGLPPETQYF,TRBD2,TRBV9,TRBJ2-5,.
TGTGCCAGCACCGACCTGAAGGCAGGCCCACTTGGCTACACCTTC,CASTDLKAGPLGYTF,.,TRBV27,TRBJ1-2,.
TGTGCCAGCAGCGGGCCGACAGGTTTTGAGCAGTTCTTC,CASSGPTGFEQFF,.,TRBV9,TRBJ2-1,many
TGTGCCAGCAGCCGCGGGAGGGGGGGAGATAATGAGCAGTTCTTC,CASSRGRGGDNEQFF,TRBD2,TRBV7-9,TRBJ2-1,.
TGTGCCAGCAGCCCCGGACAGGGTGCTCAGCCCCAGCATTTT,CASSPGQGAQPQHF,TRBD1,TRBV7-2,TRBJ1-5,.
TGTGCCAGCAGCTCCGAGACCCCGGGACCCATTGGGAACACTGAAGCTTTCTTT,CASSSETPGPIGNTEAFF,.,TRBV7-6,TRBJ1-1,.
TGTGCCAGCAGCTTTGGGGGCCCGGGATTCAAGGTCTTC,CASSFGGPGFKVF,.,TRBV7-8,TRBJ2-1,.
TGCAGCGTGCAGGGGTATAAGAACACTGAAGCTTTCTTT,CSVQGYKNTEAFF,.,TRBV29-1,TRBJ1-1,many
TGTGCCAGCAGCCACGGATACGGACTAGCGGGAGATGAGCAGTTCTTC,CASSHGYGLAGDEQFF,TRBD2,TRBV3-1,TRBJ2-1,.
TGTGCCAGCAGCCGGACTAGCGGGGCAACCATTGAGCAGTTCTTC,CASSRTSGATIEQFF,TRBD2,TRBV11-2,TRBJ2-1,few
TGTGCCAGCAGTGCGTGGGGCAACCAAGAGACCCAGTACTTC,CASSAWGNQETQYF,.,TRBV27,TRBJ2-5,few
TGTGCCAGCTCACCATCGGGGACGGCCGGGGAGCTGTTTTTT,CASSPSGTAGELFF,.,TRBV18,TRBJ2-2,.
TGTGCCAGCAGTGCCCGGGGACTCCAAGAGACCCAGTACTTC,CASSARGLQETQYF,.,TRBV9,TRBJ2-5,.
TGTGCCAGCAGTTACTCGGTTCTGGCGGGAGGAACGAAGAGTTACAATGAGCAGTTCTTC,CASSYSVLAGGTKSYNEQFF,TRBD2,TRBV6-2/TRBV6-3,TRBJ2-1,.
TGCAGCGCGGGGGGCAGGTCCCAGGAGACCCAGTACTTC,CSAGGRSQETQYF,.,TRBV29-1,TRBJ2-5,.
TGCGCCAGCAGCTTCGCTTTGTTAGCGGGAGGGGAAGAGCAGTACTTC,CASSFALLAGGEEQYF,TRBD2,TRBV5-1,TRBJ2-7,.
TGTGCCAGCGGACCCCCAGGGGCGAGCAATCAGCCCCAGCATTTT,CASGPPGASNQPQHF,.,TRBV6-6,TRBJ1-5,few
TGTGCCAGCAGCCGAGGGGAGAACACCGGGGAGCTGTTTTTT,CASSRGENTGELFF,.,TRBV12-3/TRBV12-4,TRBJ2-2,few
TGTGCCAGCTCACCGCCGACGGGGAGCTCCTACAATGAGCAGTTCTTC,CASSPPTGSSYNEQFF,.,TRBV18,TRBJ2-1,.
TGTGCCAGCAGTTCCCCGGACCGCGCAGAGACCCAGTACTTC,CASSSPDRAETQYF,.,TRBV28,TRBJ2-5,few
TGTGCCACCAGCAGAGATGGGGGCGCTGGGGCCAACGTCCTGACTTTC,CATSRDGGAGANVLTF,.,TRBV15,TRBJ2-6,few
TGCAGCGTTTTCCGGGAAAAACTGTTTTTT,CSVFREKLFF,.,TRBV29-1,TRBJ1-4,few
TGTGCCAGCAGTAGCCCGCCTGGAGCTTTCTTT,CASSSPPGAFF,.,TRBV6-2/TRBV6-3,TRBJ1-1,.
TGTGCCAGCAGCTCCATTCCGGGGTTCCAAGAGACCCAGTACTTC,CASSSIPGFQETQYF,.,TRBV7-9,TRBJ2-5,few
TGTGCCAGCAGCCGCCAGGATGCTGAGCAGTTCTTC,CASSRQDAEQFF,.,TRBV5-4,TRBJ2-1,.
TGCAGTGCTAGGACAGGGAGCTACTATGGCTACACCTTC,CSARTGSYYGYTF,TRBD1,TRBV20-1,TRBJ1-2,few
TGTGCCAGCAGTTGGCCGGGACAGGGAAGTTACCATGAAAAACTGTTTTTT,CASSWPGQGSYHEKLFF,TRBD1,TRBV28,TRBJ1-4,few
TGCGCCAGCAGCTTGGGGGCCGGGACAGGGGATGGCTACACCTTC,CASSLGAGTGDGYTF,TRBD1,TRBV5-1,TRBJ1-2,.
TGCAGCGTTAGGGGTAGTGGCAATCAGCCCCAGCATTTT,CSVRGSGNQPQHF,.,TRBV29-1,TRBJ1-5,.
TGTGCCAGCAGCAGAACTAGCGGGAGATACGAGCAGTACTTC,CASSRTSGRYEQYF,TRBD2,TRBV3-1,TRBJ2-7,.
TGTGCCAGCAGCTCGGCTGGGGATGAGCAGTTCTTC,CASSSAGDEQFF,.,TRBV7-9,TRBJ2-1,.
TGTGCCAGCAGTTACTGGGGTGAAGCTTTCTTT,CASSYWGEAFF,.,TRBV6-2/TRBV6-3,TRBJ1-1,few
TGTGCCAGCAGCTTAGGGCGGGAGACCGATGGCTACACCTTC,CASSLGRETDGYTF,.,TRBV7-2,TRBJ1-2,many
TGCAGTGCTACGACTAGCGGGAGGCAAGAGACCCAGTACTTC,CSATTSGRQETQYF,TRBD2,TRBV20-1,TRBJ2-5,.
TGTGCCAGCAGATCCCAGGGGACTGAAGCTTTCTTT,CASRSQGTEAFF,.,TRBV7-8,TRBJ1-1,.
TGTGCCAGCAGCCCGACTAGCGGAAACTACAATGAGCAGTTCTTC,CASSPTSGNYNEQFF,TRBD2,TRBV7-2,TRBJ2-1,.
TGTGCCAGCTCACTCTCCTCTGGGGCCAACGTCCTGACTTTC,CASSLSSGANVLTF,.,TRBV18,TRBJ2-6,.